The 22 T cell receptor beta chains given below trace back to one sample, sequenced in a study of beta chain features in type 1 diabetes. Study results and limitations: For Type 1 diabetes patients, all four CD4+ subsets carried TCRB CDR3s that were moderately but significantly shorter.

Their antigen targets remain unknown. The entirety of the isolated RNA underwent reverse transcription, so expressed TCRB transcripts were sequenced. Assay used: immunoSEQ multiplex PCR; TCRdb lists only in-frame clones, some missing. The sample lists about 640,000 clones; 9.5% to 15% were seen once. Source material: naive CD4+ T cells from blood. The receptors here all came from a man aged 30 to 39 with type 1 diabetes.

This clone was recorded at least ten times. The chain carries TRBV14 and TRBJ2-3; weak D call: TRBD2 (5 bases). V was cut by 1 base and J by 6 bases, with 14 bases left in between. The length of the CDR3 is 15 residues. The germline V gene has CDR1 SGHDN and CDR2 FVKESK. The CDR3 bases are TGTGCCAGCAGCCAAGTGGACTTAGGAGGCGATACGCAGTATTTT. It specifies CASSQVDLGGDTQYF.

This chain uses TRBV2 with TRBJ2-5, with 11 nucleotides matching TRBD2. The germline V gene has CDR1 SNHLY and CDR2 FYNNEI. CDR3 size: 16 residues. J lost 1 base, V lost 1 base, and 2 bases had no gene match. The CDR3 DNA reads TGTGCCAGCAGTGAAGTAGGACTAGCGGGCCAAGAGACCCAGTACTTC. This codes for CASSEVGLAGQETQYF.

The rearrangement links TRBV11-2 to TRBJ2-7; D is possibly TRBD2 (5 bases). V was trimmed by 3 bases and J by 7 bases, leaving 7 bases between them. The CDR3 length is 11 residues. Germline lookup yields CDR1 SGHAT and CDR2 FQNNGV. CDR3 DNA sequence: TGTGCCAGCAGCTTTGGGAGAGAGCAGTACTTC. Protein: CASSFGREQYF.

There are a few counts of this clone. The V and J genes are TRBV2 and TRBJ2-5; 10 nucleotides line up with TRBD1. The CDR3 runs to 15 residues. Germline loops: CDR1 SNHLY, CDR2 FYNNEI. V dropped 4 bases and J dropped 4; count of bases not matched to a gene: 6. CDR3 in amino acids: CASSGQGASGETQYF. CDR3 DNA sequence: TGTGCCAGCAGTGGACAGGGGGCGAGCGGAGAGACCCAGTACTTC.

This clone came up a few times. Here the CDR3 reads CASSITDIAYEQYF. CDR3 sequence (DNA): TGTGCCAGTAGTATAACCGACATCGCCTACGAGCAGTACTTC. The genes are TRBV19 and TRBJ2-7; no clear D gene. V lost 2 bases to trimming and J lost 2 bases, with 10 bases between them. There are 14 residues in the CDR3. In germline, CDR1 is LNHDA, CDR2 SQIVND (reference sequence).

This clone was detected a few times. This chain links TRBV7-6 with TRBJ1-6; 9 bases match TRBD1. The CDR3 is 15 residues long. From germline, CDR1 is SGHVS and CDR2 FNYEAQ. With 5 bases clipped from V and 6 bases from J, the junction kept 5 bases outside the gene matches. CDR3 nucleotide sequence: TGTGCCAGCAGCATACAGGGGGCTGGTAATTCACCCCTCCACTTT. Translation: CASSIQGAGNSPLHF.

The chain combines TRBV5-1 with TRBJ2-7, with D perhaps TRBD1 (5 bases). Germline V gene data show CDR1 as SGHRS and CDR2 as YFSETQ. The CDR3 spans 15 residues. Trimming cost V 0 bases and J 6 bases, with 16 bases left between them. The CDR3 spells CASSLGGTDPSEQYF. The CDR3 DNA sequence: TGCGCCAGCAGCTTGGGGGGCACAGACCCCTCCGAGCAGTACTTC.

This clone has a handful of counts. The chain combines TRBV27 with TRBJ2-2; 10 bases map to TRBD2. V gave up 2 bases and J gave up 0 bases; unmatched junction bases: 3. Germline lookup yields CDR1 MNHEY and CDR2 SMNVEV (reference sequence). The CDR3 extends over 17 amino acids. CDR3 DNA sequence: TGTGCCAGCAGTTTACTAGCGGGGGCCGCGAACACCGGGGAGCTGTTTTTT. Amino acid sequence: CASSLLAGAANTGELFF.

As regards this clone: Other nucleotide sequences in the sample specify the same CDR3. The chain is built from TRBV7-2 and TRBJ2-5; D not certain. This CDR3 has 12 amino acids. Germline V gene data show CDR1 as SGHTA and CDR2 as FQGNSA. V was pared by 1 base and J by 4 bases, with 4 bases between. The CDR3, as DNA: TGTGCCAGCAGCTTAGTACCAGAGACCCAGTACTTC. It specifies CASSLVPETQYF. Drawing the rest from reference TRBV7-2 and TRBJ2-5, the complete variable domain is GAGVSQSPSNKVTEKGKDVELRCDPISGHTALYWYRQSLGQGLEFLIYFQGNSAPDKSGLPSDRFSAERTGGSVSTLTIQRTQQEDSAVYLCASSLVPETQYFGPGTRLLVL.

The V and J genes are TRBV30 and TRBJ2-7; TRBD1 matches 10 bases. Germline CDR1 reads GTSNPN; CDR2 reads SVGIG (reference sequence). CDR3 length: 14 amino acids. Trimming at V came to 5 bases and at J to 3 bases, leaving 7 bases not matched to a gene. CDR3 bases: TGTGCCTGGGCAGTAGGACAGGGGGGCTACGAGCAGTACTTC. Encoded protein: CAWAVGQGGYEQYF.

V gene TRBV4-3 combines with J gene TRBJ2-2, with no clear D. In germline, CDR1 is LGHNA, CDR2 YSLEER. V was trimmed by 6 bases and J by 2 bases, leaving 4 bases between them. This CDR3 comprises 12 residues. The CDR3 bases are TGCGCCAGCAGTCGTAACACCGGGGAGCTGTTTTTT. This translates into CASSRNTGELFF.

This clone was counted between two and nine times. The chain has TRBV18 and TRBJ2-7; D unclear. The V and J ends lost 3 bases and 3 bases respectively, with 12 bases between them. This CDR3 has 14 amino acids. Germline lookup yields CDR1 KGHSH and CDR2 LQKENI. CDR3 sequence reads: CASSPSGRNYEQYF. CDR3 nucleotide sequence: TGTGCCAGCTCACCCTCCGGACGAAACTACGAGCAGTACTTC. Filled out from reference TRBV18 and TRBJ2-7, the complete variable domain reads NAGVMQNPRHLVRRRGQEARLRCSPMKGHSHVYWYRQLPEEGLKFMVYLQKENIIDESGMPKERFSAEFPKEGPSILRIQQVVRGDSAAYFCASSPSGRNYEQYFGPGTRLTVT.

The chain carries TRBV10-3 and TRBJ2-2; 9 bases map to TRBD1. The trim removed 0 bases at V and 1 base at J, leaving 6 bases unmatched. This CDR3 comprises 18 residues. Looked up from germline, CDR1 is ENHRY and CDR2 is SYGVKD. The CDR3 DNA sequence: TGTGCCATCAGTGAGTCGTTGGGGACAGGGATGAACACCGGGGAGCTGTTTTTT. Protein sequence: CAISESLGTGMNTGELFF.

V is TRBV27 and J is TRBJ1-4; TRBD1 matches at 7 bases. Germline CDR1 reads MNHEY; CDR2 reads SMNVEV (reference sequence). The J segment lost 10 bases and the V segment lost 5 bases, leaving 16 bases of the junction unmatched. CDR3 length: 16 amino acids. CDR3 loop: CASSPTRDSQSLKLFF. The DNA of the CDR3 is TGTGCCAGCAGTCCTACGCGGGACAGTCAATCTTTAAAACTGTTTTTT.

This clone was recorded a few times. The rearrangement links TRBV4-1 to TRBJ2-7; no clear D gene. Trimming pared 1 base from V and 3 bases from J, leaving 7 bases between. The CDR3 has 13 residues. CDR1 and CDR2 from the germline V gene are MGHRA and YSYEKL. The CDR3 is CASSQAPGYEQYF. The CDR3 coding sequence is TGCGCCAGCAGCCAAGCCCCCGGCTACGAGCAGTACTTC.

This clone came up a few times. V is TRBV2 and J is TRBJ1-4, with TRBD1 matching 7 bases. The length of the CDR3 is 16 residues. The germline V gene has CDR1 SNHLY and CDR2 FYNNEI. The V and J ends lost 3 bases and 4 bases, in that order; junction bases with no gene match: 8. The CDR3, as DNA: TGTGCCAGCAGTGACCAGGGGGGACGGGGTAATGAAAAACTGTTTTTT. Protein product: CASSDQGGRGNEKLFF.

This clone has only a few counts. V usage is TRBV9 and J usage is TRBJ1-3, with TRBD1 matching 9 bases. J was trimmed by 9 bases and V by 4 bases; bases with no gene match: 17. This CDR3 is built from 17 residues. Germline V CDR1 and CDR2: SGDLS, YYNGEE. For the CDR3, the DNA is TGTGCCAGCAGCCCATTATTCCGGACAGGGGAAACTCCCACCATATATTTT. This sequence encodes CASSPLFRTGETPTIYF.

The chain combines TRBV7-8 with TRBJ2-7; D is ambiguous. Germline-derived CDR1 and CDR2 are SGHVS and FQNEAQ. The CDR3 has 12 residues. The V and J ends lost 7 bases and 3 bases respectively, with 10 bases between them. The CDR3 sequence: CASTMSVYEQYF. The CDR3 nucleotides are TGTGCCAGCACCATGAGCGTCTACGAGCAGTACTTC.

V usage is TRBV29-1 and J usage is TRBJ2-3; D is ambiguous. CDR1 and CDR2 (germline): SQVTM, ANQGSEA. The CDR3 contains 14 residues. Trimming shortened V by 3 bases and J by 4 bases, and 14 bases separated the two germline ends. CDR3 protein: CSVEGSEHADTQYF. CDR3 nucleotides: TGCAGCGTTGAGGGCAGCGAGCACGCAGATACGCAGTATTTT.

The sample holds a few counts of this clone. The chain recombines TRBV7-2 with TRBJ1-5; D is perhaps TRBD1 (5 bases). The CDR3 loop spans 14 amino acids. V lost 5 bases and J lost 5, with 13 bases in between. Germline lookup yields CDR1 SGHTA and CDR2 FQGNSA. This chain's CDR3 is CASSPGTSDQPQHF. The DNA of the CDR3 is TGTGCCAGCAGCCCCGGGACCAGCGATCAGCCCCAGCATTTT.

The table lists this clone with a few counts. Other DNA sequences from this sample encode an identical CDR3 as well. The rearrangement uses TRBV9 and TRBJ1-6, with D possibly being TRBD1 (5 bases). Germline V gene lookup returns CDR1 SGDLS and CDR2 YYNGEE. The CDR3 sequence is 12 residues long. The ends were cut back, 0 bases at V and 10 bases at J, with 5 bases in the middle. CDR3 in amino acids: CASSVAGSPLHF. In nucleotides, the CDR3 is TGTGCCAGCAGCGTAGCAGGGTCACCCCTCCACTTT. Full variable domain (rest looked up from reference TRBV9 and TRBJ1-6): DSGVTQTPKHLITATGQRVTLRCSPRSGDLSVYWYQQSLDQGLQFLIQYYNGEERAKGNILERFSAQQFPDLHSELNLSSLELGDSALYFCASSVAGSPLHFGNGTRLTVT.

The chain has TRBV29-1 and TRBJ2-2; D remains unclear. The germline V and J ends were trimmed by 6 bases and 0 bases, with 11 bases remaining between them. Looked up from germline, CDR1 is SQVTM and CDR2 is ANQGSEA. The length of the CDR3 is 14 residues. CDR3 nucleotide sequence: TGCAGCGTGAGGAGTCTCGCGAACACCGGGGAGCTGTTTTTT. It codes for CSVRSLANTGELFF.